The 30 T cell receptor beta chains given below trace back to one sample, sequenced in a study of T cell changes during pregnancy in multiple sclerosis. The assay was immunoSEQ multiplex PCR, and TCRdb's table has in-frame clones only and misses some. The repertoire has 95,000 to 100,000 clones, more than 90% of them found once; the top ten carry around 3.1%. The input for sequencing was peripheral blood, taken in the second trimester of pregnancy. All receptors come from a female donor with multiple sclerosis, enrolled in a pregnancy study.

CDR3 amino acids: CASSRATSVAYEQYF. The CDR3 coding sequence is TGTGCCAGCAGTCGCGCAACTAGCGTAGCCTACGAGCAGTACTTC. This rearrangement joins TRBV6-6 to TRBJ2-7; 7 bases are shared with TRBD2. There are 15 residues in the CDR3. CDR1 MNHNY and CDR2 SVGAGI come from the germline V gene (reference sequence). V trimming: 5 bases; J trimming: 2 bases; junction bases outside the gene matches: 9.

This clone was seen only a few times. The chain recombines TRBV4-3 with TRBJ1-2, with 7 bases lining up with TRBD1. Germline CDR1 is LGHNA and CDR2 is YSLEER. The CDR3 runs 15 residues. Trimming took 0 bases from V and 5 from J; bases not matched to a gene: 6. CDR3 nucleotides: TGCGCCAGCAGCCAAGATTTACGGACAGGATATGGCTACACCTTC. This translates into CASSQDLRTGYGYTF.

This chain links TRBV29-1 with TRBJ1-1; TRBD1 matches at 9 bases. Germline lookup yields CDR1 SQVTM and CDR2 ANQGSEA. The CDR3 is 12 amino acids. The CDR3 sequence: CTYRGPNTEAFF. The CDR3 coding sequence is TGCACCTACAGGGGGCCGAACACTGAAGCTTTCTTT.

This chain connects TRBV4-3 to TRBJ2-7, with TRBD1 identical over 8 bases. Germline loops: CDR1 LGHNA, CDR2 YSLEER. V shed 2 bases and J 5 bases; nucleotides not matched to a gene: 2. CDR3 length: 13 amino acids. As DNA, the CDR3 is TGCGCCAGCAGCCAACTACAGGGGGACGAGCAGTACTTC. It codes for CASSQLQGDEQYF.

V usage is TRBV2 and J usage is TRBJ2-7; 8 positions match TRBD2. This CDR3 contains 15 residues. The V and J ends lost 9 bases and 2 bases, in that order; junction bases with no gene match: 12. From germline, CDR1 is SNHLY and CDR2 FYNNEI. CDR3 coding DNA: TGTGCCAGGGGCTTTAACGGGGGGGGACCCTACGAGCAGTACTTC. It encodes CARGFNGGGPYEQYF.

The DNA for the CDR3 is TGTGCCAGCAGCTTGGTGGGGACAGTGTTCGCCTACGAGCAGTACTTC. This translates into CASSLVGTVFAYEQYF. The rearrangement joins TRBV5-4 to TRBJ2-7; 7 bases line up with TRBD1. Per the germline V gene, CDR1 is SGHNT and CDR2 is YYREEE (reference sequence). There are 16 residues in the CDR3. V lost 0 bases and J lost 2; bases outside the gene matches: 8.

The chain couples TRBV5-6 to TRBJ2-3; 11 positions match TRBD2. The V segment lost 5 bases and the J segment 3 bases; nucleotides outside the gene matches: 5. The CDR3 sequence is 15 residues long. The germline V gene has CDR1 SGHDT and CDR2 YYEEEE. The CDR3 DNA reads as TGTGCCAGCAGGTTTAGCGGGAGGGGGACAGATACGCAGTATTTT. Translation: CASRFSGRGTDTQYF.

This clone occurred a few times. The chain recombines TRBV2 with TRBJ1-1, with a tentative D call TRBD1 (6 bases). The CDR3 loop spans 14 amino acids. V was shortened by 7 bases and J by 0 bases, with 12 bases between the two germline ends. CDR1 is SNHLY, CDR2 FYNNEI, per germline. DNA for the CDR3: TGTGCCAGCATTTGGACAGCCATGAACACTGAAGCTTTCTTT. It yields the protein CASIWTAMNTEAFF.

CDR3 nucleotides: TGCGCCAGCAGCAAACGGACTAGCGGGAGGCCCGGCGAGCAGTACTTC. Translating it yields CASSKRTSGRPGEQYF. The J gene is TRBJ2-7, the V gene TRBV5-1; 14 bases are shared with TRBD2. Trimming took 4 bases from V and 6 from J; bases not matched to a gene: 9. There are 16 residues in the CDR3. Germline assignment: CDR1 SGHRS and CDR2 YFSETQ.

The rearrangement uses TRBV30 and TRBJ2-1; 7 bases map to TRBD1. The CDR3 contains 13 residues. The V segment lost 5 bases and the J segment 4 bases; nucleotides outside the gene matches: 5. Looked up from germline, CDR1 is GTSNPN and CDR2 is SVGIG (reference sequence). The CDR3 DNA reads TGTGCCTGGGACAGGGTTATGTACAATGAGCAGTTCTTC. Protein: CAWDRVMYNEQFF.

The gene calls are TRBV29-1 and TRBJ1-3; 7 bases agree with TRBD1. This CDR3 has 16 amino acids. V lost 0 bases to trimming and J lost 3 bases; unmatched junction nucleotides: 8. Germline V lookup: CDR1 SQVTM, CDR2 ANQGSEA. DNA for the CDR3: TGCAGCGTTGAAGATATAGAGGGGGCGCATGGAAACACCATATATTTT. Translating gives CSVEDIEGAHGNTIYF.

The J gene is TRBJ1-2, the V gene TRBV2, with D maybe TRBD1 (6 bases). Per the germline V gene, CDR1 is SNHLY and CDR2 is FYNNEI. The CDR3 covers 14 residues. V lost 5 bases to trimming and J lost 4 bases, with 14 bases between them. The CDR3 DNA sequence: TGTGCCAGCAGTTACCCGGACAGCCCCTATGGCTACACCTTC. Encoded protein: CASSYPDSPYGYTF.

The V call is TRBV5-4, the J call TRBJ1-1; 7 positions agree with TRBD1. The V segment lost 0 bases and the J segment 8 bases; nucleotides outside the gene matches: 4. CDR1 is SGHNT and CDR2 is YYREEE in the germline V gene (reference sequence). This CDR3 contains 13 residues. CDR3 loop: CASSLGGQLEAFF. CDR3 DNA sequence: TGTGCCAGCAGCTTGGGGGGACAGCTCGAAGCTTTCTTT.

This clone appeared a single time. The CDR3 sequence: CASSSRQGGEAFF. CDR3 sequence (DNA): TGTGCCAGCAGTTCGCGACAGGGGGGTGAAGCTTTCTTT. The V call is TRBV6-5, the J call TRBJ1-1, with TRBD1 matching over 9 bases. Trimming cost V 4 bases and J 7 bases; bases outside gene matches: 4. The CDR3 sequence is 13 residues long. Germline loops: CDR1 MNHEY, CDR2 SVGAGI.

The CDR3 loop is CASSPPGQSTYEQYF. DNA for the CDR3: TGTGCCAGCAGCCCCCCGGGACAGAGCACCTACGAGCAGTACTTC. This chain links TRBV28 with TRBJ2-7; 7 positions agree with TRBD1. Germline V gene data show CDR1 as MDHEN and CDR2 as SYDVKM. V lost 6 bases to trimming and J lost 2 bases; unmatched junction nucleotides: 10. This CDR3 region has 15 residues.

This clone has a single count. V and J are TRBV5-1 and TRBJ2-3; TRBD1 is a possible D gene (5 bases). V was trimmed by 0 bases and J by 4 bases, leaving 12 bases between them. Germline-derived CDR1 and CDR2 are SGHRS and YFSETQ. This CDR3 spans 15 amino acids. The CDR3 DNA reads as TGCGCCAGCAGCTTGGGGGCAGGGAATGCAGATACGCAGTATTTT. The encoded protein is CASSLGAGNADTQYF.

This clone has just one count. This chain connects TRBV28 to TRBJ2-7; the D gene is possibly TRBD1 (6 bases). V dropped 4 bases and J dropped 3 bases, with 10 bases sitting between them. CDR3 length: 13 amino acids. Germline V gene data show CDR1 as MDHEN and CDR2 as SYDVKM. CDR3: CASSSTGFYEQYF. CDR3 nucleotide sequence: TGTGCCAGCAGTTCAACAGGGTTCTACGAGCAGTACTTC.

The chain couples TRBV7-6 to TRBJ2-5, with D unclear. Germline V gene data show CDR1 as SGHVS and CDR2 as FNYEAQ. This CDR3 is built from 11 residues. V gave up 4 bases and J gave up 4 bases, with 4 bases separating them. The CDR3 spells CASSSSETQYF. CDR3 DNA: TGTGCCAGCAGCTCCTCAGAGACCCAGTACTTC.

This chain links TRBV27 with TRBJ2-1; 7 bases match TRBD2. The CDR3 consists of 16 residues. The ends lost 0 bases at V and 2 bases at J; junction bases unmatched: 4. Germline V gene lookup returns CDR1 MNHEY and CDR2 SMNVEV (reference sequence). The CDR3 nucleotides are TGTGCCAGCAGTTTATCGGCGGGAGACACCTACAATGAGCAGTTCTTC. Translating it yields CASSLSAGDTYNEQFF.

Here the CDR3 DNA reads TGTGCCAGCAGCTTAGTGAGGGATTTAAACTATGGCTACACCTTC. Its protein product is CASSLVRDLNYGYTF. The chain recombines TRBV7-2 with TRBJ1-2; D is undetermined. This CDR3 comprises 15 residues. Trimming shortened V by 1 base and J by 2 bases, and 11 bases separated the two germline ends. CDR1 is SGHTA, CDR2 FQGNSA, per germline.

The chain links TRBV9 to TRBJ1-1; D remains ambiguous. This CDR3 has 14 residues. Trimming left V 0 bases short and J 3 bases short, with 9 bases between. Germline V gene lookup returns CDR1 SGDLS and CDR2 YYNGEE. CDR3 nucleotide sequence: TGTGCCAGCAGCGTAGGAGAGGGTGACACTGAAGCTTTCTTT. Translation gives CASSVGEGDTEAFF.

The chain carries TRBV15 and TRBJ2-5; TRBD2 aligns across 7 bases. CDR3 length: 16 amino acids. V was clipped by 0 bases and J by 1 base; unmatched bases: 5. In germline, CDR1 is LNHNV, CDR2 YYDKDF (reference sequence). This CDR3 is CATSRDPSGPQETQYF. CDR3 DNA: TGTGCCACCAGCAGAGACCCTAGCGGACCCCAAGAGACCCAGTACTTC.

J is TRBJ1-2 and V is TRBV28; no firm D call. CDR3 length: 13 residues. Between the trimmed V and J ends, which lost 7 bases and 1 base, there was a span of 10 bases. CDR1 and CDR2 from the germline V gene are MDHEN and SYDVKM. CDR3 nucleotide sequence: TGTGCCAGCAACCAGGCCCATAACTATGGCTACACCTTC. It translates to CASNQAHNYGYTF.

In nucleotides, the CDR3 is TGTGCCAGCAGCCAAATCGTTAGCGGGCCGAACACCGGGGAGCTGTTTTTT. Translation gives CASSQIVSGPNTGELFF. V gene TRBV16 combines with J gene TRBJ2-2; TRBD2 aligns across 7 bases. The CDR3 sequence is 17 residues long. Trimming at V came to 2 bases and at J to 0 bases, leaving 6 bases not matched to a gene. Germline CDR1 reads KGHSY; CDR2 reads FQNENV.

The chain uses TRBV2 and TRBJ2-1; TRBD2 matches at 10 bases. This CDR3 is built from 15 residues. Losses at the gene ends were 8 bases for V and 8 bases for J; bases not matched to a gene: 12. In germline, CDR1 is SNHLY, CDR2 FYNNEI. CDR3 bases: TGTGCCAGCCTAGGACTAGCGGCTAGGGTGGATGAGCAGTTCTTC. Translation: CASLGLAARVDEQFF.

V is TRBV4-1 and J is TRBJ2-7, with 8 bases fitting TRBD1. The junction had 5 bases not matched to a gene; V was cut back by 1 base and J by 3 bases. Germline values: CDR1 MGHRA, CDR2 YSYEKL. The CDR3 extends over 15 amino acids. In DNA form, the CDR3 reads TGCGCCAGCAGCCAAGCCTTAACAGGGGGCTACGAGCAGTACTTC. It codes for CASSQALTGGYEQYF.

A note on this clone: At one end, the junction sequence differs from germline, possibly due to a read error. The V and J genes are TRBV5-4 and TRBJ2-7; D possibly corresponds to TRBD2 (6 bases). Germline V gene sequence: CDR1 SGHNT, CDR2 YYREEE (reference sequence). The CDR3 extends over 12 amino acids. CDR3 in amino acids: CASSRDWDSNDF. The CDR3 nucleotides read TGTGCCAGCAGCCGAGACTGGGACTCTAACGACTTC.

The J gene is TRBJ2-2, the V gene TRBV1; the DNA was not used to check the table's D call, TRBD2. TRBV1 is labeled a pseudogene. The CDR3 extends over 17 amino acids. In DNA, the CDR3 is TGCACCAGCAGCCAAGATGCGAGGAGCGGGAGAACCGGGGAGCTGTTTTTT. Its translation is CTSSQDARSGRTGELFF.

The chain links TRBV4-2 to TRBJ2-7, with 9 bases aligning to TRBD1. CDR1 is LGHNA and CDR2 is YNFKEQ in the germline V gene. This CDR3 comprises 17 residues. V shed 0 bases and J 3 bases; nucleotides not matched to a gene: 9. CDR3 in amino acids: CASSQDPRDRVGYEQYF. For the CDR3, the DNA is TGTGCCAGCAGCCAAGATCCCCGGGACAGGGTAGGCTACGAGCAGTACTTC.

The J gene is TRBJ1-2, the V gene TRBV29-1; D is perhaps TRBD1 (6 bases). Germline V gene lookup returns CDR1 SQVTM and CDR2 ANQGSEA. With 7 bases removed from V and 3 bases from J, the gap between germline ends came to 15 bases. The CDR3 contains 13 residues. CDR3 sequence: CSARGKDHYGYTF. The CDR3 DNA sequence: TGCAGCGCGAGGGGGAAAGATCACTATGGCTACACCTTC.